This T cell receptor (beta chain) originates from a study of CXCR3-negative and CXCR3-positive naive CD8 T cells. Study summary: Cumulative TRB read yield was 130 million to 150 million, averaging about 1.5 +/- 0.3 million per library.

A word on this clonotype: Its antigen is undetermined.

The libraries of TRB cDNA were constructed through 5' RACE using UMI labels. TCRdb re-called the 5' RACE reads and shows each CDR3 protein once, DNA omitted. In all, the sample yields roughly 4,800 distinct CDR3 sequences. Overall study findings and caveats: CXCR3-positive naive cells carried more hydrophobic TRB CDR3s than CXCR3-negative ones. Similar TRBV-TRBJ usage characterized naive CXCR3-negative and CXCR3-positive cells; memory cells differed. Partially decreased CXCR3 expression was recorded after cryopreservation, and fresh PBMCs were used in most assays.

CD45RO-CCR7+CD27+CD95- defined naive CD8+ T cells. Looked up from germline, CDR1 is MNHNY and CDR2 is SVGAGI (reference sequence). This CDR3 comprises 15 residues. This TCR was sampled from a human donor in good health. Some clones in this sample may be carry-over from other donors' samples. The chain links TRBV6-6 to TRBJ2-1; TCRdb's D gene call, TRBD1, goes unchecked for lack of DNA. Sequenced: naive CXCR3+ CD8+ T cells from blood. The subset here: CD45RO-CCR7+CD27+CD95- naive CD8+ T cells expressing CXCR3 (TNR3+). The CDR3 spells CASSYQGAAHNEQFF.